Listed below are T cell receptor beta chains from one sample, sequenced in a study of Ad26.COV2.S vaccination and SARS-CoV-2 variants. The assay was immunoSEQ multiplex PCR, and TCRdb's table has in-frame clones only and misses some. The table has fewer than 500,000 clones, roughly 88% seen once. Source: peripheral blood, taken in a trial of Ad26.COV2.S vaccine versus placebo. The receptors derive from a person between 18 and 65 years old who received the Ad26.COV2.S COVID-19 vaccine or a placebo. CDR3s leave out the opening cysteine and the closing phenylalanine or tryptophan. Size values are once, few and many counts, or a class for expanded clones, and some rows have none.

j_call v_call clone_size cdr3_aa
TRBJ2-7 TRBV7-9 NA ASSPGQGSSYEQY
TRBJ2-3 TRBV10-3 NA AITAGGPADTQY
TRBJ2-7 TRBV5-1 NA ASMGVGKDYEQY
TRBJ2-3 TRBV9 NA ASSVAGGWATDTQY
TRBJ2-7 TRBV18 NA ASKGLAVSSYEQY
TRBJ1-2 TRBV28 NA ASSLWDRYYGYT
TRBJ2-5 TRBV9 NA ASSGGGAVQETQY
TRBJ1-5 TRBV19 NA ASSINAGGLGNQPQH
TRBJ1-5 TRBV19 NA ASSDHIQPQH
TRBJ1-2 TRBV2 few ASSGRGYTNYGYT
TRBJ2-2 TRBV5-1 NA ASSPHFGRRPNTGELF
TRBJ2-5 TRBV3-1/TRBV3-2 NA ASSHRETQY
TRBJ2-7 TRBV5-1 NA ASSLGQDRREQY
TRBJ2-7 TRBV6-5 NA ASSRPLRLSYEQY
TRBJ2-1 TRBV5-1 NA ASSRLTSGSYNEQF
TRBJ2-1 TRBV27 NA ASSRGGNHNEQF
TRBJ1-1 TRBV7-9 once ASSPPSNEAF
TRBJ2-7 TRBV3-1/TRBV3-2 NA ASSQERGPGADEQY
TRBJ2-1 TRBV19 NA ASSIGLGLASQF
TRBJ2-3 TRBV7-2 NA ASSLRRATDLFGADTQY
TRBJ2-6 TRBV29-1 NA SVVFGANVLT
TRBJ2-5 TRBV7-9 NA ASSNGQGRGETQY
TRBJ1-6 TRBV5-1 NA ASSAVEDNSPLH
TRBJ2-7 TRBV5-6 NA ASSLVASGSYEQY
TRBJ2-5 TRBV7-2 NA ASSQSGVQETQY
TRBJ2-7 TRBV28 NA ASSFRTSYSYEQY
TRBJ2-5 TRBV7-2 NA ASSPAGTTKFPQY
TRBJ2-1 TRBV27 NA ASSLRAAGRGDEQF
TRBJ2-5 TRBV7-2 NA ASSSGTSGDQETQY
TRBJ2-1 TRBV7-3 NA ASSSPGPTSPPHEYNEQF
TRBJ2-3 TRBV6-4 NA ASSRSGTGGPVTDTQY
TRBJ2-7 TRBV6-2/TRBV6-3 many ASSKIGQQSSYEQY
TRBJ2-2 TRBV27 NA ASSTGSTGELF
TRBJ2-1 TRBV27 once ASRSRDSNEQF
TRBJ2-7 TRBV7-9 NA ASSTFRASSYEQY
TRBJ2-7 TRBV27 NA ASSPIRSVGSYEQY
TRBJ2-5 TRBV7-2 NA ASSLEGQAKTQY
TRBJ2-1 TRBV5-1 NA ASSLSVGSYNEQF
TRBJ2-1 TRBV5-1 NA ASSMGLADFEQF
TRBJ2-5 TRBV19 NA ASSHLGQGQETQY
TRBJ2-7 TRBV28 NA ASSLGSLLRDRGTSQY
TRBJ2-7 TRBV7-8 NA ASSAQLAGVREQY
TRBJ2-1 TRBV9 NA ASKADPSYNEQF
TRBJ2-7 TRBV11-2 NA ASSLGFGLYEQY
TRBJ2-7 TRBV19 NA ASRGGAEQY
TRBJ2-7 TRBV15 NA ATSRVGYEQY
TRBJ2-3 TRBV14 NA ASSETRTVSTDTQY
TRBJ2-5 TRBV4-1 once ASSPSRPRETQY
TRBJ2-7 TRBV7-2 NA ASSSWTGGAYEQY
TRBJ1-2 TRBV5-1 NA ASSTTGYGYT
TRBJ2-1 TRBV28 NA ASSQTSGSLQF
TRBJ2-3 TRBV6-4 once ASSSNGHRTDTQY
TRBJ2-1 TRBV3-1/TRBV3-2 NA ASSQKVPWRDEQF
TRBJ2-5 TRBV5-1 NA ASSDRHVQETQY
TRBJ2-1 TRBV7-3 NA ASSPRLAPSYNEQF
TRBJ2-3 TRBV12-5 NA ASGLVTYAGLAGADTQY
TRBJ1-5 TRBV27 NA ASSPPPGYNQPQH
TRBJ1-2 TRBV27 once ASSPFEGGYGYT
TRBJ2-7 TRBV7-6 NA ASSFRIERGEQY